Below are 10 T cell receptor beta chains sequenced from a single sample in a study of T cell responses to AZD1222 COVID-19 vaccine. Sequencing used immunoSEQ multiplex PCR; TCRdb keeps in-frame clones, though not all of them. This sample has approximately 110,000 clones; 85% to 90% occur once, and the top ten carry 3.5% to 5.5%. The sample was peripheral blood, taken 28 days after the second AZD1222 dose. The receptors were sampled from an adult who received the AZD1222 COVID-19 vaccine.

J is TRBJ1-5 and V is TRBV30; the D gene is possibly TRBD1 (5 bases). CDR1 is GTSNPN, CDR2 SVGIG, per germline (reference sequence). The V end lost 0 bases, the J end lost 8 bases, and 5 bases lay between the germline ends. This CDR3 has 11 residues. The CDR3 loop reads CAWSVGEPQHF. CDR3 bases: TGTGCCTGGAGTGTAGGGGAGCCCCAGCATTTT. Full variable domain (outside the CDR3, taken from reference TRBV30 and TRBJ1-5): SQTIHQWPATLVQPVGSPLSLECTVEGTSNPNLYWYRQAAGRGLQLLFYSVGIGQISSEVPQNLSASRPQDRQFILSSKKLLLSDSGFYLCAWSVGEPQHFGDGTRLSIL.

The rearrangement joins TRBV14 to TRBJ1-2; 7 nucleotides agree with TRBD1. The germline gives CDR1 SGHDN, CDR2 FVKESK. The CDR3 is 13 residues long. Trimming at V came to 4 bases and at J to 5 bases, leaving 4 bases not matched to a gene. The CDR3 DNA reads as TGTGCCAGCAGCCCCGGGACAGCTTATGGCTACACCTTC. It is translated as CASSPGTAYGYTF.

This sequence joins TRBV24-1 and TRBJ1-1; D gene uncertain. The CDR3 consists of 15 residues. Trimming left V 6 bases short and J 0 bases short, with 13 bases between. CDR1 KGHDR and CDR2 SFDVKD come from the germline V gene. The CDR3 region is CATSILGKMNTEAFF. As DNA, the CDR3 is TGTGCCACCAGTATTTTGGGCAAGATGAACACTGAAGCTTTCTTT.

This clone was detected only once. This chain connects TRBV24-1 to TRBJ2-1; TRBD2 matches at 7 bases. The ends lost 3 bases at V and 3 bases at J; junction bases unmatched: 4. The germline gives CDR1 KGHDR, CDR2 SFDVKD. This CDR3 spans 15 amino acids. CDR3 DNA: TGTGCCACCAGTGATCCCAGCGGGGTCTACAATGAGCAGTTCTTC. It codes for CATSDPSGVYNEQFF.

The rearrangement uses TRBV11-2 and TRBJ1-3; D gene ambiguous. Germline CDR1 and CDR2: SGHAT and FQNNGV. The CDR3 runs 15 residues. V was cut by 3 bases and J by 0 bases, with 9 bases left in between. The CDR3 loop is CASSFQPGSGNTIYF. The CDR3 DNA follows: TGTGCCAGCAGCTTTCAACCAGGCTCTGGAAACACCATATATTTT.

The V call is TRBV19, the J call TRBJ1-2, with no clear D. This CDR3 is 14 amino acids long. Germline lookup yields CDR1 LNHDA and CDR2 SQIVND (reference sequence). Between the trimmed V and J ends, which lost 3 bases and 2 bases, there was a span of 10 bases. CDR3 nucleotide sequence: TGTGCCAGTAGTATTGATCAGGTGAACTATGGCTACACCTTC. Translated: CASSIDQVNYGYTF.

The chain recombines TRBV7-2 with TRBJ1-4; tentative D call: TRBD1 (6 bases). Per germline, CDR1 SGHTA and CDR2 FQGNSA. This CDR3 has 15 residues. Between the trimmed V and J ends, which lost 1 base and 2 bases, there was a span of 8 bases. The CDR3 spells CASSLGGGTNEKLFF. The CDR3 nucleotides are TGTGCCAGCAGCTTAGGAGGGGGGACTAATGAAAAACTGTTTTTT.

DNA of the CDR3: TGTGCCAGCAGTCAACGAAGAGGGCGGACTGAAGCTTTCTTT. Its protein is CASSQRRGRTEAFF. J is TRBJ1-1 and V is TRBV6-5; no clear D. The CDR3 is 14 amino acids. CDR1 is MNHEY and CDR2 is SVGAGI in the germline V gene. The V end lost 5 bases, the J end lost 5 bases, and 15 bases lay between the germline ends.

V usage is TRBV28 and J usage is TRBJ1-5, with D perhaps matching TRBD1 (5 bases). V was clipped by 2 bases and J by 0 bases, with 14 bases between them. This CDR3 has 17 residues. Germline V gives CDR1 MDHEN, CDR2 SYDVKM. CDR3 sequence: CASSLDSGVGSNQPQHF. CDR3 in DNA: TGTGCCAGCAGTTTAGACAGTGGTGTTGGTAGCAATCAGCCCCAGCATTTT.

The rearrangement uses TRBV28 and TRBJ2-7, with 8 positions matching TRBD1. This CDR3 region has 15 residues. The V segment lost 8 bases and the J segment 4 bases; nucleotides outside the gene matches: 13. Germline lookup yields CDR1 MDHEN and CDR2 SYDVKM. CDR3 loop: CASSPGGTGKYEQYF. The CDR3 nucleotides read TGTGCCAGCTCCCCAGGGGGGACAGGAAAATACGAGCAGTACTTC.